The TCR beta chain under discussion was sequenced for a study of T cell responses to AZD1222 COVID-19 vaccine. General observations from the study: The study found Spike-specific TCR breadth and depth rose after two AZD1222 doses. Donors were largely white British and mainly female; clonal diversity was possibly underestimated. Vaccine-associated CD4 TCRs ranged over spike, dominating at 160-218 and 743-854.

Generated by immunoSEQ multiplex PCR, the TCRdb table keeps only in-frame clones and is missing some. Seen here are 200,000 or so clones, 75% to 90% observed once, and the top ten hold around 5.8%. Germline loops: CDR1 LNHDA, CDR2 SQIVND (reference sequence). V was clipped by 9 bases and J by 3 bases, with 20 bases between them. This CDR3 spans 16 amino acids. Points on this clone: Antigen unknown.

This TCR came from an adult in good health. The chain couples TRBV19 to TRBJ1-4; the D gene is possibly TRBD1 (6 bases). The sample consisted of peripheral blood, taken on day 0 of AZD1222 vaccination. CDR3 sequence reads: CASYYREPSSNEKLFF. Written as DNA, the CDR3 is TGTGCCAGCTACTACAGGGAGCCCTCGTCTAATGAAAAACTGTTTTTT.